This is a list of T cell receptor beta chains from one sample in a study of T cell changes during pregnancy in multiple sclerosis. Sequencing used immunoSEQ multiplex PCR; TCRdb keeps in-frame clones, though not all of them. Seen here are approximately 79,000 clones, 93% observed once, and the top ten hold approximately 0.79%. The sample here was peripheral blood, taken in the second trimester of pregnancy. These receptors all stem from a female donor in good health, enrolled as a control in a pregnancy study. Each CDR3 is given with its conserved first and last residue.

v_gene: TRBV6-5; CDR3aa: CASRHSWGQEETQYF
v_gene: TRBV9; CDR3aa: CASSADGVNTDTQYF
v_gene: TRBV7-2; CDR3aa: CASSSRLAGGLNTGELFF
v_gene: TRBV19; CDR3aa: CASSMGLSSYNEQFF
v_gene: TRBV18; CDR3aa: CASSIQGLEQYF
v_gene: TRBV29-1; CDR3aa: CSVGTGGTDTQYF
v_gene: TRBV19; CDR3aa: CASSIRQANTEAFF
v_gene: TRBV7-9; CDR3aa: CASSGGDRVNYGYTF
v_gene: TRBV30; CDR3aa: CAWGKGGSQETQYF
v_gene: TRBV7-2; CDR3aa: CASSLMSDNTEAFF
v_gene: TRBV10-2; CDR3aa: CASRETGDEAFF
v_gene: TRBV5-4; CDR3aa: CASSLEAGMNEKLFF
v_gene: TRBV5-4; CDR3aa: CASSPGTPYEQYF
v_gene: TRBV6-5; CDR3aa: CASSLTSNNEQFF
v_gene: TRBV5-1; CDR3aa: CASSIDIWGQTLEWEQYF
v_gene: TRBV13; CDR3aa: CASSLPSSYNEQFF
v_gene: TRBV19; CDR3aa: CASSVRVRQPQHF
v_gene: TRBV11-3; CDR3aa: CASSLGQSNSPLHF
v_gene: TRBV6-5; CDR3aa: CASSYSQGGGGELFF
v_gene: TRBV6-5; CDR3aa: CASRQGAGEQFF
v_gene: TRBV7-6; CDR3aa: CASTPGGQGTEAFF
v_gene: TRBV5-5; CDR3aa: CASSLVAILEPQHF
v_gene: TRBV25-1; CDR3aa: CASSGQAQVDGYTF
v_gene: TRBV11-3; CDR3aa: CASSLFLNTGELFF
v_gene: TRBV4-1; CDR3aa: CASSQGQGTEAFF
v_gene: TRBV7-9; CDR3aa: CASSLGQGTQETQYF
v_gene: TRBV4-1; CDR3aa: CASSQDPEVAGEPNNEQFF
v_gene: TRBV4-1; CDR3aa: CASSQEGSRGTEAFF
v_gene: TRBV6-5; CDR3aa: CASSYGTGTETQYF
v_gene: TRBV30; CDR3aa: CAWSLRGLAGGQETQYF
v_gene: TRBV6-6; CDR3aa: CASSTSTGAVGTQYF
v_gene: TRBV7-3; CDR3aa: CASSPSTGNEQYF
v_gene: TRBV5-1; CDR3aa: CASSNEYGYTF
v_gene: TRBV12-5; CDR3aa: CASGLVPIKQTGAPYNSGNTIYF
v_gene: TRBV4-3; CDR3aa: CASSQDAGVGGLGYTF
v_gene: TRBV6-5; CDR3aa: CASSYETRTRNTEAFF
v_gene: TRBV7-2; CDR3aa: CASSFIRGERAFF
v_gene: TRBV5-6; CDR3aa: CASSWRTSGGAGELFF
v_gene: TRBV28; CDR3aa: CASSFHGQAMGYSPLHF
v_gene: TRBV10-3; CDR3aa: CAIRASGGDTDTQYF
v_gene: TRBV7-9; CDR3aa: CASSLFDSPAFF
v_gene: TRBV9; CDR3aa: CASSSRGGLGANVLTF
v_gene: TRBV6-5; CDR3aa: CASSPDGLNTEAFF
v_gene: TRBV4-3; CDR3aa: CASSQVGGRGAHSYNEQFF
v_gene: TRBV30; CDR3aa: CAWSLRHGEQYF
v_gene: TRBV9; CDR3aa: CASSQTSGGPGETQYF